The 4 T cell receptor beta chains given below trace back to one sample, sequenced in a study of blood T cell repertoires in COVID-19. Sequencing was performed with immunoSEQ multiplex PCR; in TCRdb, only in-frame clones are kept and a portion is missing. The top ten hold roughly 2.5% of the sample, which has some 100,000 clones, around 86% seen once. The source material was PBMCs or T cells enriched from blood (not recorded which). These receptors all come from a woman aged 45-65 years who had recovered from COVID-19.

The V call is TRBV18, the J call TRBJ2-1, with 7 nucleotides matching TRBD1. CDR1 KGHSH and CDR2 LQKENI come from the germline V gene. V lost 5 bases to trimming and J lost 0 bases; unmatched junction nucleotides: 4. The CDR3 length is 15 residues. The CDR3 DNA is TGTGCCAGCTCAACAGGGGTCGGCTCCTACAATGAGCAGTTCTTC. It encodes CASSTGVGSYNEQFF.

This chain links TRBV28 with TRBJ1-3; D is perhaps TRBD1 (6 bases). Germline CDR1 and CDR2: MDHEN and SYDVKM. The length of the CDR3 is 15 residues. V was shortened by 6 bases and J by 2 bases, with 14 bases between the two germline ends. CDR3 in amino acids: CASSPPGVAGNTIYF. As DNA, the CDR3 is TGTGCCAGCAGCCCGCCAGGGGTGGCTGGAAACACCATATATTTT.

This chain links TRBV27 with TRBJ1-1; a possible D gene is TRBD1 (5 bases). CDR1 and CDR2 from the germline V gene are MNHEY and SMNVEV (reference sequence). This CDR3 has 13 amino acids. V lost 2 bases and J 7 bases, leaving 11 bases between the germline ends. This CDR3 is CASSLIATDEAFF. The CDR3 DNA sequence: TGTGCCAGCAGTTTAATTGCGACAGATGAAGCTTTCTTT.

The CDR3 reads CASSYEAGLTDTQYF. In nucleotides, the CDR3 is TGTGCCAGCAGTTACGAAGCAGGGTTGACAGATACGCAGTATTTT. The chain joins TRBV6-5 to TRBJ2-3; perhaps TRBD1 as D (5 bases). Germline CDR1 and CDR2: MNHEY and SVGAGI. This CDR3 has 15 amino acids. The ends were cut back, 2 bases at V and 3 bases at J, with 12 bases in the middle.